Listed here are 28 T cell receptor beta chains from one sample, sequenced in a study of identifying expanded T cells in peripheral blood. TCRdb's copy holds only in-frame clones and misses some; the assay was immunoSEQ multiplex PCR. Seen here are about 97,000 clones, around nine tenths observed once, and the top ten hold about 15%. The sequenced sample consisted of blood. The receptors shown here come from a person aged 18 to 70 in good health.

The chain combines TRBV7-8 with TRBJ1-2, with D possibly matching TRBD1 (6 bases). Deletions cut 2 bases from V and 4 bases from J, with 11 bases between. Germline CDR1 is SGHVS and CDR2 is FQNEAQ. This CDR3 is built from 14 residues. The CDR3 protein is CASSLSGASYGYTF. The CDR3 nucleotides read TGTGCCAGCAGCTTATCGGGGGCCAGCTATGGCTACACCTTC.

This chain uses TRBV28 with TRBJ2-5; tentatively, D is TRBD2 (5 bases). There are 15 residues in the CDR3. Germline CDR1 and CDR2: MDHEN and SYDVKM. The V end was cut by 3 bases, the J end by 5 bases, with 16 bases between. CDR3 residues: CASSLEAPPRETQYF. The DNA of the CDR3 is TGTGCCAGCAGTTTGGAGGCCCCCCCCCGGGAGACCCAGTACTTC.

The chain uses TRBV18 and TRBJ2-4, with D possibly matching TRBD2 (5 bases). The ends were cut back, 5 bases at V and 9 bases at J, with 20 bases in the middle. From germline, CDR1 is KGHSH and CDR2 LQKENI. This CDR3 is 15 amino acids long. The DNA of the CDR3 is TGTGCCAGCTCAGGAGCAGTGACGGGGTCGGGCATTCAGTACTTC. As protein: CASSGAVTGSGIQYF.

This clone was observed a few times. This chain connects TRBV2 to TRBJ2-5; 11 bases match TRBD2. V trimming: 6 bases; J trimming: 5 bases; junction bases outside the gene matches: 5. There are 14 residues in the CDR3. The germline CDR1 and CDR2 sequences are SNHLY and FYNNEI. The CDR3 coding sequence is TGTGCCAGCAGACGACTAGCGGGGTCGGAGACCCAGTACTTC. This sequence encodes CASRRLAGSETQYF.

This chain joins TRBV4-1 and TRBJ2-1, with D hard to call. V lost 0 bases to trimming and J lost 9 bases, with 9 bases between them. Germline loops: CDR1 MGHRA, CDR2 YSYEKL. The CDR3 runs to 13 residues. CDR3: CASSQDAFFEQFF. CDR3 in DNA: TGCGCCAGCAGCCAAGACGCCTTTTTTGAGCAGTTCTTC.

This clone came up a few times. V gene TRBV4-3 combines with J gene TRBJ2-3; 9 nucleotides align to TRBD2. Per the germline V gene, CDR1 is LGHNA and CDR2 is YSLEER. The length of the CDR3 is 18 residues. The V and J ends lost 2 bases and 4 bases, in that order; junction bases with no gene match: 13. CDR3 nucleotides: TGCGCCAGCAGCCAAAAGTTCGGTGGTCTAGCGGGGTCAGATACGCAGTATTTT. Translating gives CASSQKFGGLAGSDTQYF.

This sequence joins TRBV7-2 and TRBJ2-7; maybe TRBD2 (7 bases). The CDR3 length is 15 residues. Germline CDR1 SGHTA, CDR2 FQGNSA. Between the trimmed V and J ends, which lost 3 bases and 4 bases, there was a span of 16 bases. CDR3 coding DNA: TGTGCCAGCAGCTTCTCCGGGGGGCGATGGTACGAGCAGTACTTC. It encodes CASSFSGGRWYEQYF. Full variable domain (outside the CDR3, taken from reference TRBV7-2 and TRBJ2-7): GAGVSQSPSNKVTEKGKDVELRCDPISGHTALYWYRQSLGQGLEFLIYFQGNSAPDKSGLPSDRFSAERTGGSVSTLTIQRTQQEDSAVYLCASSFSGGRWYEQYFGPGTRLTVT.

The chain carries TRBV15 and TRBJ2-2, with 8 bases matching TRBD1. V was clipped by 1 base and J by 0 bases; unmatched bases: 4. The CDR3 is 17 residues long. CDR1 LNHNV and CDR2 YYDKDF come from the germline V gene (reference sequence). The CDR3 sequence is CATSRGPGQANTGELFF. CDR3 DNA sequence: TGTGCCACCAGCAGAGGTCCGGGACAGGCGAACACCGGGGAGCTGTTTTTT. The full variable domain, completed using reference TRBV15 and TRBJ2-2, is DAMVIQNPRYQVTQFGKPVTLSCSQTLNHNVMYWYQQKSSQAPKLLFHYYDKDFNNEADTPDNFQSRRPNTSFCFLDIRSPGLGDTAMYLCATSRGPGQANTGELFFGEGSRLTVL.

This rearrangement joins TRBV7-6 to TRBJ2-3; D is possibly TRBD1 or TRBD2 (5 bases each). Per germline, CDR1 SGHVS and CDR2 FNYEAQ. This CDR3 region has 13 residues. Trimming took off 5 bases at V and 6 bases at J, with 12 bases between the two ends. The CDR3 here is CASSPAEGDTQYF. CDR3 nucleotide sequence: TGTGCCAGCAGCCCCGCAGAGGGGGATACGCAGTATTTT.

V and J are TRBV5-1 and TRBJ2-7, with TRBD2 matching 7 bases. V lost 4 bases and J lost 2; bases outside the gene matches: 9. Germline V lookup: CDR1 SGHRS, CDR2 YFSETQ. The CDR3 is 15 amino acids. CDR3 DNA: TGCGCCAGCAGCCCGGCCGGACTAGGAACCTACGAGCAGTACTTC. Amino acids: CASSPAGLGTYEQYF. The full variable domain, in which reference TRBV5-1 and TRBJ2-7 provide the parts outside the CDR3, is KAGVTQTPRYLIKTRGQQVTLSCSPISGHRSVSWYQQTPGQGLQFLFEYFSETQRNKGNFPGRFSGRQFSNSRSEMNVSTLELGDSALYLCASSPAGLGTYEQYFGPGTRLTVT.

The rearrangement links TRBV19 to TRBJ1-2, with a weak D call TRBD1 (5 bases). Between the trimmed V and J ends, which lost 8 bases and 4 bases, there was a span of 20 bases. The germline V gene has CDR1 LNHDA and CDR2 SQIVND (reference sequence). CDR3 length: 15 amino acids. The CDR3 DNA follows: TGTGCCAGTGGGCTATCACAGGCAGCGAGCTATGGCTACACCTTC. It is translated as CASGLSQAASYGYTF.

This clone was observed a few times. The chain carries TRBV2 and TRBJ1-2; maybe TRBD1 (5 bases). Germline V lookup: CDR1 SNHLY, CDR2 FYNNEI. Trimming took 8 bases from V and 8 from J, leaving 12 bases between them. CDR3 length: 11 residues. The chain's CDR3 is CASAVGPGYTF. The CDR3 coding sequence is TGTGCCAGCGCCGTGGGGCCGGGCTACACCTTC.

CDR3 DNA: TGTGCCAGCAGCTTAGAACTAGCGGGGGGGCCGGAGACCCAGTACTTC. Encoded protein: CASSLELAGGPETQYF. The V gene is TRBV7-7, the J gene TRBJ2-5; 13 nucleotides match TRBD2. This CDR3 has 16 amino acids. The V segment lost 1 base and the J segment 5 bases; nucleotides outside the gene matches: 4. Germline V gene lookup returns CDR1 SSHAT and CDR2 FNYEAQ (reference sequence).

This clone has just one count. The chain recombines TRBV28 with TRBJ2-7; 8 nucleotides line up with TRBD1. CDR3 size: 15 residues. Trimming removed 5 bases from V and 5 bases from J; junction bases left unmatched: 11. In germline, CDR1 is MDHEN, CDR2 SYDVKM. DNA of the CDR3: TGTGCCAGCAGTCCCACCCCGGACAGGGACAACGAGCAGTACTTC. It encodes CASSPTPDRDNEQYF.

This chain connects TRBV6-1 to TRBJ2-1; D not resolved. The V end was cut by 6 bases, the J end by 1 base, with 13 bases between. CDR3 size: 15 residues. Germline assignment: CDR1 MNHNS and CDR2 SASEGT. CDR3 loop: CASSPQTGSYNEQFF. The CDR3 region has the DNA TGTGCCAGCAGCCCTCAAACCGGGTCCTACAATGAGCAGTTCTTC.

This clone was detected only a few times. The chain is built from TRBV5-1 and TRBJ2-4; possibly TRBD1 or TRBD2 for D (5 bases each). Germline V lookup: CDR1 SGHRS, CDR2 YFSETQ. This CDR3 is built from 14 residues. Trimming pared 5 bases from V and 6 bases from J, leaving 15 bases between. The CDR3 coding sequence is TGCGCCAGCAGGGATGGGAATGGGGGAAACATTCAGTACTTC. This encodes CASRDGNGGNIQYF.

CDR3 loop: CASSLAQGVYLFQETQYF. The DNA of the CDR3 is TGTGCCAGCAGCTTAGCCCAGGGGGTATACCTATTCCAAGAGACCCAGTACTTC. This sequence joins TRBV7-9 and TRBJ2-5, with 7 nucleotides matching TRBD1. V lost 0 bases and J lost 1; bases outside the gene matches: 11. Per the germline V gene, CDR1 is SEHNR and CDR2 is FQNEAQ (reference sequence). CDR3 length: 18 amino acids.

V usage is TRBV9 and J usage is TRBJ2-3, with D possibly being TRBD1 or TRBD2 (6 bases each). CDR3 length: 17 amino acids. The germline V gene has CDR1 SGDLS and CDR2 YYNGEE. Trimming took off 3 bases at V and 2 bases at J, with 19 bases between the two ends. This CDR3 is CASSGSRGPHTTDTQYF. As DNA, the CDR3 is TGTGCCAGCAGCGGATCTCGGGGGCCCCACACCACAGATACGCAGTATTTT. Supplemented by reference TRBV9 and TRBJ2-3, the full variable domain reads DSGVTQTPKHLITATGQRVTLRCSPRSGDLSVYWYQQSLDQGLQFLIQYYNGEERAKGNILERFSAQQFPDLHSELNLSSLELGDSALYFCASSGSRGPHTTDTQYFGPGTRLTVL.

This rearrangement joins TRBV28 to TRBJ1-4; 10 bases fit TRBD1. Germline CDR1 and CDR2: MDHEN and SYDVKM. V gave up 4 bases and J gave up 3 bases; unmatched junction bases: 11. The CDR3 sequence is 18 residues long. CDR3 region: CASSSPGTGVKANEKLFF. CDR3 nucleotides: TGTGCCAGCAGTTCCCCCGGGACAGGGGTTAAGGCTAATGAAAAACTGTTTTTT.

This clone was found a few times. V gene TRBV6-5 combines with J gene TRBJ1-6, with 9 positions matching TRBD1. CDR1 MNHEY and CDR2 SVGAGI come from the germline V gene. J gave up 8 bases and V 2 bases, and 4 bases lay outside the gene matches. CDR3 length: 15 residues. This chain's CDR3 is CASSYRTGADSPLHF. CDR3 bases: TGTGCCAGCAGTTACCGGACAGGGGCGGATTCACCCCTCCACTTT.

The genes are TRBV6-5 and TRBJ2-1; TRBD1 is a possible D gene (5 bases). Trimming pared 0 bases from V and 4 bases from J, leaving 7 bases between. The CDR3 loop spans 14 amino acids. CDR1 is MNHEY and CDR2 is SVGAGI in the germline V gene. In DNA, the CDR3 is TGTGCCAGCAGTTACTCTACAGGTTACAATGAGCAGTTCTTC. Encoded protein: CASSYSTGYNEQFF.

CDR3 sequence reads: CASSLEGRYGYTF. For the CDR3, the DNA is TGTGCCAGCAGCTTAGAAGGGAGGTATGGCTACACCTTC. The chain is built from TRBV7-8 and TRBJ1-2; D gene unclear. V dropped 1 base and J dropped 5 bases, with 8 bases sitting between them. The CDR3 is 13 amino acids. Germline V gene lookup returns CDR1 SGHVS and CDR2 FQNEAQ.

The chain couples TRBV28 to TRBJ2-3, with 13 bases fitting TRBD2. The CDR3 is 18 amino acids. After removal of 6 bases from V and 4 bases from J, the junction contained 13 bases not matched to a gene. Germline lookup yields CDR1 MDHEN and CDR2 SYDVKM. For the CDR3, the DNA is TGTGCCAGCAGCTCAGTTGGGGGGACTAGCGGGGCAGCAGATACGCAGTATTTT. Its translation is CASSSVGGTSGAADTQYF. Full variable domain (remainder filled in from reference TRBV28 and TRBJ2-3): DVKVTQSSRYLVKRTGEKVFLECVQDMDHENMFWYRQDPGLGLRLIYFSYDVKMKEKGDIPEGYSVSREKKERFSLILESASTNQTSMYLCASSSVGGTSGAADTQYFGPGTRLTVL.

The chain links TRBV29-1 to TRBJ1-1; no firm D call. Trimming left V 7 bases short and J 1 base short, with 19 bases between. Germline CDR1 is SQVTM and CDR2 is ANQGSEA. The CDR3 is 15 amino acids. Here the CDR3 reads CSANWGHQRNTEAFF. The CDR3 DNA reads as TGCAGCGCCAATTGGGGTCATCAACGGAACACTGAAGCTTTCTTT.

The CDR3 region has the DNA TGTGCCAGCAGCCCTCCCGGGGCGCTTGGCCGCAACATCTATGGCTACACCTTC. It encodes CASSPPGALGRNIYGYTF. The J gene is TRBJ1-2, the V gene TRBV7-9; the D gene is possibly TRBD1 (5 bases). CDR1 is SEHNR and CDR2 is FQNEAQ in the germline V gene (reference sequence). V was shortened by 5 bases and J by 4 bases, with 26 bases between the two germline ends. The CDR3 sequence is 18 residues long.

The CDR3 DNA is TGCGCCAGCAGCCCAGATCCGTATAATTCACCCCTCCACTTT. As protein: CASSPDPYNSPLHF. The rearrangement joins TRBV5-1 to TRBJ1-6, with D unclear. From germline, CDR1 is SGHRS and CDR2 YFSETQ. The CDR3 is 14 amino acids. Trimming stripped 4 bases from V and 4 bases from J, with 9 bases between.

This chain links TRBV18 with TRBJ2-5, with a tentative D call TRBD2 (6 bases). Between the trimmed V and J ends, which lost 2 bases and 5 bases, there was a span of 12 bases. Germline CDR1 is KGHSH and CDR2 is LQKENI. The CDR3 length is 14 residues. The chain's CDR3 is CASSPWEDRETQYF. DNA for the CDR3: TGTGCCAGCTCACCATGGGAGGACCGGGAGACCCAGTACTTC. Drawing the rest from reference TRBV18 and TRBJ2-5, the complete variable domain is NAGVMQNPRHLVRRRGQEARLRCSPMKGHSHVYWYRQLPEEGLKFMVYLQKENIIDESGMPKERFSAEFPKEGPSILRIQQVVRGDSAAYFCASSPWEDRETQYFGPGTRLLVL.

The chain joins TRBV6-1 to TRBJ1-1; tentatively, D is TRBD1 (5 bases). CDR1 and CDR2 (germline): MNHNS, SASEGT. This CDR3 has 14 residues. V was trimmed by 6 bases and J by 1 base, leaving 12 bases between them. Here the CDR3 DNA reads TGTGCCAGCAGAAGGGGTCCCAGGAACACTGAAGCTTTCTTT. Protein product: CASRRGPRNTEAFF.